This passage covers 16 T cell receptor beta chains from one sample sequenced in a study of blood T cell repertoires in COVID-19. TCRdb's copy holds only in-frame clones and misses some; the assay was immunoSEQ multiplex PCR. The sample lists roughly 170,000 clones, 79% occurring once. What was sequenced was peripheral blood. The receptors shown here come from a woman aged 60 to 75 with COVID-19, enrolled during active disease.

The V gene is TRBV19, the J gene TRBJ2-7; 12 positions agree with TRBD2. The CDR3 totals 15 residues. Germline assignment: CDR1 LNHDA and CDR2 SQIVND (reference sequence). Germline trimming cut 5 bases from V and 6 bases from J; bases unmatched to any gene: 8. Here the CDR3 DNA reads TGTGCCAGTAGTGCCCGACTAGCGGGGGCTAGCGAGCAGTACGTC. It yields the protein CASSARLAGASEQYV.

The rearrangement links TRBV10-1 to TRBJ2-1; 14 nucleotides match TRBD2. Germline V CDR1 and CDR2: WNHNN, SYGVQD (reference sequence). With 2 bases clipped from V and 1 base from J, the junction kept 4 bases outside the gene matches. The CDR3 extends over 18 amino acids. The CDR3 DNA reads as TGCGCCAGCAGTGAGGGACTAGCGGGAGGAGGGTCCTACAATGAGCAGTTCTTC. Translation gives CASSEGLAGGGSYNEQFF.

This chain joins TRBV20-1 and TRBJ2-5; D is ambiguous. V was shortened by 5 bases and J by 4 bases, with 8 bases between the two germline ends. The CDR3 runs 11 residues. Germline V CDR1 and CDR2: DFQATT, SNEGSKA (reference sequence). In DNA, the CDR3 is TGCAGTGCTCCGCGTATAGAGACCCAGTACTTC. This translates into CSAPRIETQYF.

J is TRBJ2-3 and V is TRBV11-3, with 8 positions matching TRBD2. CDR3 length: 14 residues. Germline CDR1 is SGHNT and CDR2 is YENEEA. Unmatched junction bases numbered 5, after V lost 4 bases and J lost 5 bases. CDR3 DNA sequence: TGTGCCAGCAGCTCCGGGGGGGCCGTAGATACGCAGTATTTT. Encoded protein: CASSSGGAVDTQYF.

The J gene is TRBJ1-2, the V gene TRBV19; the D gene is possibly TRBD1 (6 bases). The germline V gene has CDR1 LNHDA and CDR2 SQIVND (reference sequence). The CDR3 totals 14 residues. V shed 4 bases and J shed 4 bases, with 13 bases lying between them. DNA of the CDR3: TGTGCCAGTAGTAACCAGGACAGATTCTATGGCTACACCTTC. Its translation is CASSNQDRFYGYTF.

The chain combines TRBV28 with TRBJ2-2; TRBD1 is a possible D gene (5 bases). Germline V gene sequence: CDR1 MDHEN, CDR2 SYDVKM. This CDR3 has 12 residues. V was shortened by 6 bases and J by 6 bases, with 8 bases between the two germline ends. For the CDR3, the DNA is TGTGCCAGCAGGGCAGGGCCCGGGGAGCTGTTTTTT. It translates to CASRAGPGELFF.

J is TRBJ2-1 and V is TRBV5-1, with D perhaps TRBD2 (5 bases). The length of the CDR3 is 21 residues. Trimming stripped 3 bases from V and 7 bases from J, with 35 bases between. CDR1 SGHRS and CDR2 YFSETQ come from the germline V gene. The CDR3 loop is CASSSGSLKASGLLIGNEQFF. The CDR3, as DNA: TGCGCCAGCAGCTCGGGGAGCTTAAAGGCATCGGGTCTGCTTATAGGTAATGAGCAGTTCTTC.

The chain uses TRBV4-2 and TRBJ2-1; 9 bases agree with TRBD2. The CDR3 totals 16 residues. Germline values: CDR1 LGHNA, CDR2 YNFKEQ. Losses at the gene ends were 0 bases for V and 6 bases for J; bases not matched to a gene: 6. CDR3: CASSQEWLAGSNEQFF. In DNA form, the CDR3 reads TGTGCCAGCAGCCAAGAATGGCTAGCGGGAAGCAATGAGCAGTTCTTC.

The CDR3 region has the DNA TGTGCCAGCAGCCTACATTCCTACGCCCTTGGACAGGGGGCAGATACGCAGTATTTT. Protein product: CASSLHSYALGQGADTQYF. The chain carries TRBV14 and TRBJ2-3; 10 nucleotides align to TRBD1. This CDR3 has 19 residues. Germline V lookup: CDR1 SGHDN, CDR2 FVKESK. V trimming: 4 bases; J trimming: 4 bases; junction bases outside the gene matches: 17.

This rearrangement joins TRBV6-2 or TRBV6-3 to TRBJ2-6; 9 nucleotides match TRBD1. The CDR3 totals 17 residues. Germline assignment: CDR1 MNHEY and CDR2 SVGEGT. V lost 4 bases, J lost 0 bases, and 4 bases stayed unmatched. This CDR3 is CASSSGQGLSGANVLTF. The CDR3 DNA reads TGTGCCAGCAGTTCGGGACAGGGACTCTCTGGGGCCAACGTCCTGACTTTC.

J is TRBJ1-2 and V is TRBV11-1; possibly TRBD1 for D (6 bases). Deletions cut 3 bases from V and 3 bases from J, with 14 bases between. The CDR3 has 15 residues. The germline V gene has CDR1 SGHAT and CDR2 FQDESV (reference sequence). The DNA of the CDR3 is TGTGCCAGCAGCTTTTCGGCAGGGGCGGACTATGGCTACACCTTC. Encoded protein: CASSFSAGADYGYTF.

The CDR3 bases are TGTGCCAGCTCACCTACGAACAGGGAAGCTTTCTTT. Encoded protein: CASSPTNREAFF. This chain uses TRBV18 with TRBJ1-1; TRBD1 is a possible D gene (5 bases). Germline CDR1 reads KGHSH; CDR2 reads LQKENI. The CDR3 length is 12 residues. Trimming stripped 3 bases from V and 8 bases from J, with 10 bases between.

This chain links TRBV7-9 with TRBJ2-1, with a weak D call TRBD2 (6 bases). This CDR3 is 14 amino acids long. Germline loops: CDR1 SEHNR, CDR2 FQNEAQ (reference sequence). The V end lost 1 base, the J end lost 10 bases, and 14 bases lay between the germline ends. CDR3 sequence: CASSLGGEAEEQFF. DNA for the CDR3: TGTGCCAGCAGCTTAGGCGGGGAGGCGGAAGAGCAGTTCTTC.

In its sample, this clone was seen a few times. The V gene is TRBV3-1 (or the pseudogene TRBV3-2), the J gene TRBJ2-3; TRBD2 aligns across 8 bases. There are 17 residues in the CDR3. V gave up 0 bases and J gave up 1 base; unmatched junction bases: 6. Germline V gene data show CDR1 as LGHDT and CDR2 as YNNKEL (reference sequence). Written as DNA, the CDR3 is TGTGCCAGCAGCCAAGATCTCCAGCGGGGGCGCACAGATACGCAGTATTTT. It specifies CASSQDLQRGRTDTQYF.

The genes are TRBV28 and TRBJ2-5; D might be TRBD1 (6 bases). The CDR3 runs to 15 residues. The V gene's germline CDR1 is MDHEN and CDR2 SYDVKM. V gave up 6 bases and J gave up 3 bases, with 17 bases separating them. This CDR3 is CASSPQGQGKETQYF. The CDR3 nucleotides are TGTGCCAGCAGCCCTCAAGGGCAGGGGAAAGAGACCCAGTACTTC.

The CDR3 loop is CAISQAGAPETQYF. The DNA of the CDR3 is TGTGCCATCAGCCAGGCGGGAGCCCCAGAGACCCAGTACTTC. V and J are TRBV10-3 and TRBJ2-5; 7 positions match TRBD2. V lost 6 bases, J lost 4 bases, and 8 bases stayed unmatched. Germline CDR1 is ENHRY and CDR2 is SYGVKD. This CDR3 contains 14 residues.